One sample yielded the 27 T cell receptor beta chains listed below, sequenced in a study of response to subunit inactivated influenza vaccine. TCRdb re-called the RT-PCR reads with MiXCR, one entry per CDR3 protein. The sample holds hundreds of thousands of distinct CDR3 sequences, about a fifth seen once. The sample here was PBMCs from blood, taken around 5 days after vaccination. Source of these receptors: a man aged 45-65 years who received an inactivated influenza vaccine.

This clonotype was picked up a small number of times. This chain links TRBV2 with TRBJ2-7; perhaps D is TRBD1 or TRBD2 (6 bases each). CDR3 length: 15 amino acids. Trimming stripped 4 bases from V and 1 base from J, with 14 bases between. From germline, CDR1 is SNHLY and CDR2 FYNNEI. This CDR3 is CASSVRRGVSYEQYF. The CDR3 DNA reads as TGTGCCAGCAGTGTGAGAAGGGGGGTTTCCTACGAGCAGTACTTC. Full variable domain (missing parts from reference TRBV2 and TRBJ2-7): EPEVTQTPSHQVTQMGQEVILRCVPISNHLYFYWYRQILGQKVEFLVSFYNNEISEKSEIFDDQFSVERPDGSNFTLKIRSTKLEDSAMYFCASSVRRGVSYEQYFGPGTRLTVT.

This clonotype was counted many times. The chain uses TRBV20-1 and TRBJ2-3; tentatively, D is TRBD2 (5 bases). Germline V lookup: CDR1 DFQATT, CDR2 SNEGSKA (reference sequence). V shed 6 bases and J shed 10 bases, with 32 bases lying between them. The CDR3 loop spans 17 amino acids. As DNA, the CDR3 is TGCAGTGCCAGACCCCTAGAGGGCCTCTCCGGTCGGGATGCGCAGTATTTT. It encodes CSARPLEGLSGRDAQYF.

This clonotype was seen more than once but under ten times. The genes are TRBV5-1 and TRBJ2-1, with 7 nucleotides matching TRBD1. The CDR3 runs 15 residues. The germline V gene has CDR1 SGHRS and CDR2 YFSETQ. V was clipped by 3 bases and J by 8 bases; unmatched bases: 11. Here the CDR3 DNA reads TGCGCCAGCAGCTCTACAGGGGATCCCCGGTATGAGCAGTTCTTC. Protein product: CASSSTGDPRYEQFF. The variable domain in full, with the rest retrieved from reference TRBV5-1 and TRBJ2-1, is KAGVTQTPRYLIKTRGQQVTLSCSPISGHRSVSWYQQTPGQGLQFLFEYFSETQRNKGNFPGRFSGRQFSNSRSEMNVSTLELGDSALYLCASSSTGDPRYEQFFGPGTRLTVL.

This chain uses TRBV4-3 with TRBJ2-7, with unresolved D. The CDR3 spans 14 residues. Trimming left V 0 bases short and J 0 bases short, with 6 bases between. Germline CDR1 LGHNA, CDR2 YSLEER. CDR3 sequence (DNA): TGCGCCAGCAGCCAAGAGCCGAGCTCCTACGAGCAGTACTTC. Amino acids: CASSQEPSSYEQYF.

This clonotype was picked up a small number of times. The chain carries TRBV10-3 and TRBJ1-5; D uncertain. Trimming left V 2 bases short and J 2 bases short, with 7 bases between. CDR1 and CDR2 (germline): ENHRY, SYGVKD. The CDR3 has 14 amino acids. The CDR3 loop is CAISEQVGNQPQHF. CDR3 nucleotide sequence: TGTGCCATCAGTGAGCAGGTCGGCAATCAGCCCCAGCATTTT.

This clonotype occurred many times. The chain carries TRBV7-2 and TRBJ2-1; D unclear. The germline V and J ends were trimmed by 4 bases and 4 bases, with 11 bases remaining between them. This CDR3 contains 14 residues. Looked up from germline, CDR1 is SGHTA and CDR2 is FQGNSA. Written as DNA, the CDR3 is TGTGCCAGCAGCTGGTTCGGCCCTTACAATGAGCAGTTCTTC. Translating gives CASSWFGPYNEQFF.

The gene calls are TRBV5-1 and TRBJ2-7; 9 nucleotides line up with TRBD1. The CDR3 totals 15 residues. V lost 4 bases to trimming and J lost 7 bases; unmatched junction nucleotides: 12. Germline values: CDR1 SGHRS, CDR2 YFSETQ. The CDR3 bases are TGCGCCAGCAGCAAATCACAGGGGGCGCTGGGGGAGCAGTACTTC. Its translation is CASSKSQGALGEQYF. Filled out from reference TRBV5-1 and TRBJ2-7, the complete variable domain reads KAGVTQTPRYLIKTRGQQVTLSCSPISGHRSVSWYQQTPGQGLQFLFEYFSETQRNKGNFPGRFSGRQFSNSRSEMNVSTLELGDSALYLCASSKSQGALGEQYFGPGTRLTVT.

CDR3 amino acids: CASSLGTTSEQYF. The CDR3 DNA is TGTGCCAGCAGTTTAGGGACAACCTCCGAGCAGTACTTC. The chain has TRBV12-3 or TRBV12-4 and TRBJ2-7, with D perhaps matching TRBD1 (5 bases). CDR3 length: 13 amino acids. V lost 1 base to trimming and J lost 6 bases, with 10 bases between them.

CDR3 coding DNA: TGTGCCAGCAGTCAACAGGGGGAACAGCCCCAGCATTTT. Its protein product is CASSQQGEQPQHF. This sequence joins TRBV7-2 and TRBJ1-5; 8 nucleotides line up with TRBD1. Per the germline V gene, CDR1 is SGHTA and CDR2 is FQGNSA. The CDR3 length is 13 residues. V shed 6 bases and J 7 bases; nucleotides not matched to a gene: 5.

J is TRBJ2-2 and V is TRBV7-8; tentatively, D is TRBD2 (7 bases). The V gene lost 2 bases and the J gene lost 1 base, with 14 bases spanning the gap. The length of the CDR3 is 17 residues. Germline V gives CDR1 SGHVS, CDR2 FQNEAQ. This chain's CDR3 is CASSLLAEGVNTGELFF. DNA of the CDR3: TGTGCCAGCAGCTTACTAGCGGAGGGGGTGAACACCGGGGAGCTGTTTTTT.

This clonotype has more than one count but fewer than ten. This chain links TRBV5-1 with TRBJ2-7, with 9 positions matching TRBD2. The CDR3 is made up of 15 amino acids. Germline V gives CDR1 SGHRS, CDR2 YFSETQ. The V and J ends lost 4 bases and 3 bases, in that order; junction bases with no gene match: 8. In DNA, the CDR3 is TGCGCCAGCAGCCCATCGACTAGCGGTAACTACGAGCAGTACTTC. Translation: CASSPSTSGNYEQYF.

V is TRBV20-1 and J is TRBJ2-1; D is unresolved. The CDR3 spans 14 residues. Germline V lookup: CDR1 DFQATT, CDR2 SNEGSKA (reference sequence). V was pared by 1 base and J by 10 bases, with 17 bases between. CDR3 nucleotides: TGCAGTGCTAGAGCATTAATAGGAAAAGGGGAGCAGTTCTTC. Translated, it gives CSARALIGKGEQFF.

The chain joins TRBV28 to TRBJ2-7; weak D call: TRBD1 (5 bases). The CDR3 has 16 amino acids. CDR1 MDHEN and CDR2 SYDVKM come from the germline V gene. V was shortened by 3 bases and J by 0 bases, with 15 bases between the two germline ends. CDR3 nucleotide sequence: TGTGCCAGCAGTTTCCCCTTAGCACAGGCCTCCTACGAGCAGTACTTC. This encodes CASSFPLAQASYEQYF. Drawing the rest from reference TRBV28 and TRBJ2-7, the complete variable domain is DVKVTQSSRYLVKRTGEKVFLECVQDMDHENMFWYRQDPGLGLRLIYFSYDVKMKEKGDIPEGYSVSREKKERFSLILESASTNQTSMYLCASSFPLAQASYEQYFGPGTRLTVT.

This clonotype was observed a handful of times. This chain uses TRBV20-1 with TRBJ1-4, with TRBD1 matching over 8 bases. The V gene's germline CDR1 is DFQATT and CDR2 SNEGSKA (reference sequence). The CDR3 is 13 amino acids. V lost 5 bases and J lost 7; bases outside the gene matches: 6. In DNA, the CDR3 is TGCAGTGCTGGACAGGGTAACTCTGAAAAACTGTTTTTT. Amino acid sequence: CSAGQGNSEKLFF.

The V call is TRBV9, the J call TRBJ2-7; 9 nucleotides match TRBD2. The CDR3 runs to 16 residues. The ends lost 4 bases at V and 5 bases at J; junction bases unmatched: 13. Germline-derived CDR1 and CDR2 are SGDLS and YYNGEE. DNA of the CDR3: TGTGCCAGCAGCACAGAGCCTAGCGGGATAGTCCACGAGCAGTACTTC. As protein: CASSTEPSGIVHEQYF.

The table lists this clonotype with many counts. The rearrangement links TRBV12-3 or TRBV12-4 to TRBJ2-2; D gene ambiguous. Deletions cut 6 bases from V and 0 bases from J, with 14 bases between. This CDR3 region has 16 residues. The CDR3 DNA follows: TGTGCCAGCAGCAAACAGTTGGTCTCGAACACCGGGGAGCTGTTTTTT. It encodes CASSKQLVSNTGELFF.

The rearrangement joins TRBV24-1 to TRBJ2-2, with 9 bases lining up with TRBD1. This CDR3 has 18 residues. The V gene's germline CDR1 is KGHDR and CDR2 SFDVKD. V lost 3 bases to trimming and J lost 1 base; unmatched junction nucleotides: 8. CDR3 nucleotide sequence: TGTGCCACCAGTGATACCTCGGGACAGGGATTGAACACCGGGGAGCTGTTTTTT. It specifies CATSDTSGQGLNTGELFF.

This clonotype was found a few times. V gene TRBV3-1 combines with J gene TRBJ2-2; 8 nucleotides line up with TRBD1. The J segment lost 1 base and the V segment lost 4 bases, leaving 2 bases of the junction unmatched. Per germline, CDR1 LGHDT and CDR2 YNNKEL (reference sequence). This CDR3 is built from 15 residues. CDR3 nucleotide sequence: TGTGCCAGCAGCCCTACAGGGGGGAACACCGGGGAGCTGTTTTTT. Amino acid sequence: CASSPTGGNTGELFF.

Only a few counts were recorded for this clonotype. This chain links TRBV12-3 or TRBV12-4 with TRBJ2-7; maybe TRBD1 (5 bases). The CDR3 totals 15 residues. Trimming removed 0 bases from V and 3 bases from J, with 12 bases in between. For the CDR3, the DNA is TGTGCCAGCAGTTTAGCCAGGGCCTACCTCTACGAGCAGTACTTC. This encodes CASSLARAYLYEQYF.

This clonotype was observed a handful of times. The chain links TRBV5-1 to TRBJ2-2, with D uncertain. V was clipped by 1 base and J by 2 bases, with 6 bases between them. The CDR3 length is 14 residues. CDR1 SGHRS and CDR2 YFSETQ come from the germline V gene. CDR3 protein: CASSLFPNTGELFF. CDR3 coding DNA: TGCGCCAGCAGCTTGTTTCCAAACACCGGGGAGCTGTTTTTT.

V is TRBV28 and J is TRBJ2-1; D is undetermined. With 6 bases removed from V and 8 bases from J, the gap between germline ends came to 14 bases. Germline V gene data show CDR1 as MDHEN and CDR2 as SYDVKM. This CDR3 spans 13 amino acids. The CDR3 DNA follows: TGTGCCAGCAGCTTGCGACCAGGCCATGAGCAGTTCTTC. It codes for CASSLRPGHEQFF.

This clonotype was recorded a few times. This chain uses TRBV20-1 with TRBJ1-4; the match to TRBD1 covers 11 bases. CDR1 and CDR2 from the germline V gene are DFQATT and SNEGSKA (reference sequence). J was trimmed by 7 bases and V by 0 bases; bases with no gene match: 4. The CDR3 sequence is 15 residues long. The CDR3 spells CSARDGGQGGEKLFF. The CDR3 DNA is TGCAGTGCTAGAGATGGGGGACAGGGGGGTGAAAAACTGTTTTTT.

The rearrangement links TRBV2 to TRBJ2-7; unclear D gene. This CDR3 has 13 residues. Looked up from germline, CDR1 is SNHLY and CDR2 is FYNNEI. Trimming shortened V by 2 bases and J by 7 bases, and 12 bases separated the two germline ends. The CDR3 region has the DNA TGTGCCAGCAGTGAATTGGGTTATTGGGAGCAGTACTTC. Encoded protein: CASSELGYWEQYF.

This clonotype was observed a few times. The CDR3 DNA reads as TGTGCCAGCAGCGATCGAGGAGGGTCCTACAATGAGCAGTTCTTC. Translated: CASSDRGGSYNEQFF. V usage is TRBV21-1 and J usage is TRBJ2-1. TRBV21-1 is tagged as a pseudogene. The CDR3 has 15 residues.

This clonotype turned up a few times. CDR3 sequence: CASRLAGGPFEQFF. The CDR3 DNA sequence: TGTGCCAGCAGACTAGCGGGGGGGCCTTTTGAGCAGTTCTTC. V usage is TRBV12-3 or TRBV12-4 and J usage is TRBJ2-1; 13 bases fit TRBD2. CDR3 length: 14 amino acids. Trimming took 6 bases from V and 9 from J; bases not matched to a gene: 5.

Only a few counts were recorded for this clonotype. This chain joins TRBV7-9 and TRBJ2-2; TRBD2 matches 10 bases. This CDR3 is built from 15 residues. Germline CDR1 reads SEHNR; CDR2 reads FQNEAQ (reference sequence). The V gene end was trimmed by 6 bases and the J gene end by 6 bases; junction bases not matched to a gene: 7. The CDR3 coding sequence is TGTGCCAGCAGTACGGGACTAGCGAGATCCGGGGAGCTGTTTTTT. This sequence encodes CASSTGLARSGELFF.

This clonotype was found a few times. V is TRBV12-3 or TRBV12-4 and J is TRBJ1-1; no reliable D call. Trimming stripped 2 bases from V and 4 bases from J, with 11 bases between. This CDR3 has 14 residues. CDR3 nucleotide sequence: TGTGCCAGCAGTTTATCTACCCGAGGCACTGAAGCTTTCTTT. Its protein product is CASSLSTRGTEAFF.